Listed below are T cell receptor beta chains from one sample, sequenced in a study of T cell changes during pregnancy in multiple sclerosis. Generated by immunoSEQ multiplex PCR, the TCRdb table keeps only in-frame clones and is missing some. There are 66,000 or so clones in the sample; more than 85% occur only once, and under 6% lies in the top ten. The source was CD8+ T cells from peripheral blood mononuclear cells, collected before pregnancy. The source of these receptors is a female donor with multiple sclerosis, enrolled in a pregnancy study. The CDR3 runs from the conserved cysteine through the conserved F or W. A D gene is named only where the DNA matches it firmly.

CDR3 protein,V gene,D gene,J gene
CASSYTTGVEAFF,TRBV7-9,.,TRBJ1-1
CASSRGPSYEQYF,TRBV27,TRBD1,.
CASTFWDRGQETQYF,TRBV27,TRBD1,TRBJ2-5
CASSPSPAGAQETQYF,TRBV27,.,TRBJ2-5
CASSRRTRDSNYGYTF,TRBV6-4,TRBD1,TRBJ1-2
CASTQEDFYGYTF,TRBV2,.,TRBJ1-2
CASSIAGVGSYEQYF,TRBV19,.,TRBJ2-7
CATSRDRGNNQPQHF,TRBV15,TRBD1,TRBJ1-5
CASSLDGSNQPQHF,TRBV11-2,.,TRBJ1-5
CASSGHGLREQYF,TRBV27,.,TRBJ2-7
CASSSLWGRQPQHF,TRBV6-5,.,TRBJ1-5
CASSVAGGPGELFF,TRBV9,.,TRBJ2-2
CASSESWTGISAEAFF,TRBV6-1,TRBD1,TRBJ1-1
CASSPDGTYNEQFF,TRBV6-5,.,TRBJ2-1
CASSASDQPQHF,TRBV5-6,.,TRBJ1-5